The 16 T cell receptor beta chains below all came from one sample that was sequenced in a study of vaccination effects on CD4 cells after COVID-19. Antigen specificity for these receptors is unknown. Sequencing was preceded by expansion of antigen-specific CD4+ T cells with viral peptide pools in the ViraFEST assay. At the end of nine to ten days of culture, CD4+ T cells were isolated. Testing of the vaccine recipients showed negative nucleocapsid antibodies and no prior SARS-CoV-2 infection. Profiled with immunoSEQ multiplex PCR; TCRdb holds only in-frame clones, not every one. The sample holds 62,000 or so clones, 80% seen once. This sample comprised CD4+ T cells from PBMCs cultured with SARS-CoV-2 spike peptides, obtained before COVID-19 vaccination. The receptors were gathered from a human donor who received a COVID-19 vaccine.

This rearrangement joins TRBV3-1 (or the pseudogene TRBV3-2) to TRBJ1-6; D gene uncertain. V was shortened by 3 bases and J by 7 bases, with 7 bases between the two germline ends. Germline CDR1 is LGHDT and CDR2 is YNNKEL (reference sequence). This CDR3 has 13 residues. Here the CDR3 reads CASSHFRNSPLHF. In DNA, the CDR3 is TGTGCCAGCAGCCATTTCAGAAATTCACCCCTCCACTTT.

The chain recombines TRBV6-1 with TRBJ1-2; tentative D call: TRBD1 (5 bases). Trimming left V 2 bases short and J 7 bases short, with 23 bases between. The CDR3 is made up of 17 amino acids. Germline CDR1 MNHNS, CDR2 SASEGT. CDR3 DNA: TGTGCCAGCAGTGAAAGGCATACGTCTGGGCCCGGGGGTGGCTACACCTTC. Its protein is CASSERHTSGPGGGYTF.

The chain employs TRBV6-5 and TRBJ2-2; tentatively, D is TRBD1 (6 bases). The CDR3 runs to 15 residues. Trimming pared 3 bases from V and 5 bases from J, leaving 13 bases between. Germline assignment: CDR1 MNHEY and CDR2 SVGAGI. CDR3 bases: TGTGCCAGCAGTTATTCTAACACAGGGACCGGGGAGCTGTTTTTT. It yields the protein CASSYSNTGTGELFF.

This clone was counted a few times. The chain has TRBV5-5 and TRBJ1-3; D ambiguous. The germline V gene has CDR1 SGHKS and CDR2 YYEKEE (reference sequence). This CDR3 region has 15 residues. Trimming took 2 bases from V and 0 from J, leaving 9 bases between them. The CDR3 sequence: CASSFKAYSGNTIYF. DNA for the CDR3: TGTGCCAGCAGCTTTAAGGCATACTCTGGAAACACCATATATTTT.

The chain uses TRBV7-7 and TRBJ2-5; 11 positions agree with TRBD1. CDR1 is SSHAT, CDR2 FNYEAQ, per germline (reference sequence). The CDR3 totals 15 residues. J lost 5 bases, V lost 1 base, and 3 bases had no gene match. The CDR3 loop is CASSLGTGGLETQYF. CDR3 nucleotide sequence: TGTGCCAGCAGCTTAGGGACAGGGGGCTTGGAGACCCAGTACTTC. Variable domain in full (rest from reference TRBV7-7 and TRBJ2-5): GAGVSQSPRYKVTKRGQDVTLRCDPISSHATLYWYQQALGQGPEFLTYFNYEAQPDKSGLPSDRFSAERPEGSISTLTIQRTEQRDSAMYRCASSLGTGGLETQYFGPGTRLLVL.

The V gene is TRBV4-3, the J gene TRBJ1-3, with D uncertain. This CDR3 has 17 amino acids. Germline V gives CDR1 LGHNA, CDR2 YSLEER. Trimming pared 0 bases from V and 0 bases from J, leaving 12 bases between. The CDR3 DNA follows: TGCGCCAGCAGCCAAGATTTTGCACGGGTCTCTGGAAACACCATATATTTT. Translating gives CASSQDFARVSGNTIYF.

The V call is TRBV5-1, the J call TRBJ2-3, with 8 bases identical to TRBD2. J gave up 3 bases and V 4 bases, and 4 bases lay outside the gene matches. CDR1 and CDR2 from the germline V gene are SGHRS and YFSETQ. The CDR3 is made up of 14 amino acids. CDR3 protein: CASSGTSGTDTQYF. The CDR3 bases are TGCGCCAGCAGCGGAACTAGCGGTACAGATACGCAGTATTTT.

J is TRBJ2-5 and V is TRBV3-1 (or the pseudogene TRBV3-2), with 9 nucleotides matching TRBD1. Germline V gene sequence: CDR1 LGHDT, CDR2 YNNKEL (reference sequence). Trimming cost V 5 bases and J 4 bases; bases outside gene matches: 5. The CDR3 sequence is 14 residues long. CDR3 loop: CASSYRTGVETQYF. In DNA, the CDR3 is TGTGCCAGCAGCTACAGGACAGGGGTAGAGACCCAGTACTTC.

Here the CDR3 reads CASSPGTGVFLYEQYV. The CDR3 DNA sequence: TGTGCCAGCAGCCCCGGGACAGGGGTCTTCCTCTACGAGCAGTACGTC. This chain joins TRBV6-6 and TRBJ2-7; TRBD1 aligns across 10 bases. Trimming cost V 6 bases and J 3 bases; bases outside gene matches: 11. This CDR3 contains 16 residues. Germline CDR1 is MNHNY and CDR2 is SVGAGI (reference sequence).

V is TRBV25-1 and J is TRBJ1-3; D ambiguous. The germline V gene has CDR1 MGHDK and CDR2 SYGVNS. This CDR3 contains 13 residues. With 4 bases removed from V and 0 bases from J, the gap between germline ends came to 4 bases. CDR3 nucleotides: TGTGCCAGCAGTGTAAGCTCTGGAAACACCATATATTTT. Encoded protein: CASSVSSGNTIYF.

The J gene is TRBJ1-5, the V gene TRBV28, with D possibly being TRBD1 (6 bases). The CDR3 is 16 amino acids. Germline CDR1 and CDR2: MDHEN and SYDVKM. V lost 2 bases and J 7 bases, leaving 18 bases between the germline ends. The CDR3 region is CASSLSYRVRGQPQHF. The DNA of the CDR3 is TGTGCCAGCAGTTTAAGCTACAGGGTCAGGGGCCAGCCCCAGCATTTT.

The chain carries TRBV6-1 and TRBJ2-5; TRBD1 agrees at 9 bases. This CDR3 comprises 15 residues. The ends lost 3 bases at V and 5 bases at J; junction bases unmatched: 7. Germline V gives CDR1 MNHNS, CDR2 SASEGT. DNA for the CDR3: TGTGCCAGCAGTGACAACAGGGGGCTGTATGAGACCCAGTACTTC. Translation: CASSDNRGLYETQYF.

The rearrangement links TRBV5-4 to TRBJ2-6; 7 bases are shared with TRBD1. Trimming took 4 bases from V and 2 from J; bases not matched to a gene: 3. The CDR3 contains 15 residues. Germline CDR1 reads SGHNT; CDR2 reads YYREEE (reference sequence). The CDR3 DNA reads TGTGCCAGCAGCAACAGGGGTGCTGGGGCCAACGTCCTGACTTTC. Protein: CASSNRGAGANVLTF.

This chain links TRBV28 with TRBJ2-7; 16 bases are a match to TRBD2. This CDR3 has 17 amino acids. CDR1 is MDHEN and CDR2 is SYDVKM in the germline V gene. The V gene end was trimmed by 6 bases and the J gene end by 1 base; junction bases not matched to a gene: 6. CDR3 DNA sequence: TGTGCCAGCAGGCCGCGGGGACTAGCGGGGGGGTCCTACGAGCAGTACGTC. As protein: CASRPRGLAGGSYEQYV.

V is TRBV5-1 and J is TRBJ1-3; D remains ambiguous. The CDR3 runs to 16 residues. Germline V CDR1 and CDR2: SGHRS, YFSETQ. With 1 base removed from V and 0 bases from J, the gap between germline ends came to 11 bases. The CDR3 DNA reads TGCGCCAGCAGCTTGACGCCGGCCACCTCTGGAAACACCATATATTTT. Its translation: CASSLTPATSGNTIYF.

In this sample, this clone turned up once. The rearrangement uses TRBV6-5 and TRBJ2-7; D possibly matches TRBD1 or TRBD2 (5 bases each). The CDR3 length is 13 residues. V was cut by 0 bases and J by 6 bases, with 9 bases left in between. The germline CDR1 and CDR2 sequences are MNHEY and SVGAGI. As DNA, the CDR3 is TGTGCCAGCAGTTACTCGGGGGTCTCCGAGCAGTACGTC. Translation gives CASSYSGVSEQYV.